The entry below describes one T cell receptor (beta chain). The antigen is unknown. 13 Jbeta primers and 60 Vbeta primers were used for the PCR. This table comes from immunoSEQ multiplex PCR, and its TCRdb copy is limited to in-frame clones, with some not included. The table records roughly 220,000 clones, under 80% of them present only once. These data belong to a study of cytomegalovirus exposure and HLA in healthy donors. Whole-study findings and limits: Later analysis demonstrated an association between a missense DCLRE1C variant and TCR beta V- and J-gene trimming. For cytomegalovirus status, the classifier reportedly gave diagnoses with high specificity and sensitivity.

The receptor was isolated from a woman aged 25 to 39 in good health and CMV-seronegative. Sequencing was carried out using PBMCs.

CDR3 residues: CASSDRGDNYGYTF. The CDR3 coding sequence is TGTGCCAGCAGTGATCGCGGGGACAACTATGGCTACACCTTC. This chain uses TRBV2 with TRBJ1-2; D perhaps matches TRBD1 (5 bases). The V and J ends lost 3 bases and 2 bases respectively, with 10 bases between them. Germline CDR1 reads SNHLY; CDR2 reads FYNNEI. The CDR3 totals 14 residues. Filled out from reference TRBV2 and TRBJ1-2, the complete variable domain reads EPEVTQTPSHQVTQMGQEVILRCVPISNHLYFYWYRQILGQKVEFLVSFYNNEISEKSEIFDDQFSVERPDGSNFTLKIRSTKLEDSAMYFCASSDRGDNYGYTFGSGTRLTVV.